These 26 T cell receptor beta chains were sequenced from one sample in a study of cytomegalovirus exposure and HLA in healthy donors (dated by TCRdb to about 2017). Receptor libraries were prepared by the immunoSEQ multiplex PCR assay. A mixture of 60 forward primers for TCR Vbeta segments and 13 reverse primers for TCR Jbeta segments was used in the multiplex PCR. The immuneACCESS repertoire file appears here via TCRdb, limited to in-frame rearrangements. These files lack a portion of the clones; in checked studies, under half of the deficit traces to unresolved V genes, and the cause of the others is not known. The sample profile shows 65,000 to 90,000 clones; 86% of them were found once. Together, the top ten hold roughly 2% of the sample. Sample: PBMCs. These receptor sequences come from a woman under 40 in good health and CMV-seronegative.

This clone has just one count. The chain recombines TRBV7-3 with TRBJ2-3, with a weak D call TRBD1 (5 bases). The CDR3 covers 17 residues. Trimming removed 0 bases from V and 3 bases from J, with 16 bases in between. The germline V gene has CDR1 SGHTA and CDR2 FQGTGA. The DNA for the CDR3 is TGTGCCAGCAGCTTAACTCCATCAGGGAAGGGGACAGATACGCAGTATTTT. Amino acid sequence: CASSLTPSGKGTDTQYF.

The CDR3 loop is CASSLQGLYGYTF. The CDR3 DNA follows: TGTGCCAGCAGTTTACAGGGGCTCTATGGCTACACCTTC. The chain carries TRBV27 and TRBJ1-2; possibly TRBD1 for D (6 bases). V was pared by 2 bases and J by 4 bases, with 8 bases between. Germline CDR1 and CDR2: MNHEY and SMNVEV (reference sequence). The CDR3 loop spans 13 amino acids.

This chain uses TRBV6-5 with TRBJ1-2; possibly TRBD1 for D (5 bases). V was trimmed by 10 bases and J by 2 bases, leaving 11 bases between them. This CDR3 comprises 12 residues. CDR1 and CDR2 from the germline V gene are MNHEY and SVGAGI. The CDR3 loop reads CATGDRNYGYTF. In DNA, the CDR3 is TGTGCCACCGGCGACAGAAACTATGGCTACACCTTC.

The chain couples TRBV11-3 to TRBJ2-7; 8 bases are a match to TRBD1. The J segment lost 3 bases and the V segment lost 3 bases, leaving 7 bases of the junction unmatched. Germline values: CDR1 SGHNT, CDR2 YENEEA. CDR3 length: 15 amino acids. CDR3: CASSFRTGTHYEQYF. CDR3 sequence (DNA): TGTGCCAGCAGCTTTAGGACAGGGACTCACTACGAGCAGTACTTC.

The chain uses TRBV2 and TRBJ1-5; a possible D gene is TRBD1 (5 bases). Germline V gene data show CDR1 as SNHLY and CDR2 as FYNNEI. There are 15 residues in the CDR3. Trimming took off 6 bases at V and 0 bases at J, with 12 bases between the two ends. The CDR3 here is CASRVTGYSNQPQHF. CDR3 nucleotides: TGTGCCAGCAGAGTCACAGGCTATAGCAATCAGCCCCAGCATTTT. The entire variable domain, with the rest obtained from reference TRBV2 and TRBJ1-5, is as follows: EPEVTQTPSHQVTQMGQEVILRCVPISNHLYFYWYRQILGQKVEFLVSFYNNEISEKSEIFDDQFSVERPDGSNFTLKIRSTKLEDSAMYFCASRVTGYSNQPQHFGDGTRLSIL.

V usage is TRBV28 and J usage is TRBJ2-1, with 9 positions matching TRBD2. The V segment lost 1 base and the J segment 4 bases; nucleotides outside the gene matches: 5. Looked up from germline, CDR1 is MDHEN and CDR2 is SYDVKM. CDR3 length: 16 amino acids. The DNA of the CDR3 is TGTGCCAGCAGTTTATATAGCGGGAGTTTTTACAATGAGCAGTTCTTC. This gives the protein CASSLYSGSFYNEQFF.

The genes are TRBV18 and TRBJ1-2; TRBD1 matches at 8 bases. CDR3 size: 16 residues. Germline V CDR1 and CDR2: KGHSH, LQKENI. V was pared by 4 bases and J by 6 bases, with 13 bases of the junction left unmatched. For the CDR3, the DNA is TGTGCCAGCTCACTCAACCCCGACAGGGGAAAGCATGGCTACACCTTC. Residues: CASSLNPDRGKHGYTF.

The chain joins TRBV2 to TRBJ1-1, with a weak D call TRBD1 (6 bases). The CDR3 sequence is 17 residues long. Germline CDR1 and CDR2: SNHLY and FYNNEI. Trimming took off 4 bases at V and 3 bases at J, with 21 bases between the two ends. The CDR3 loop is CASSAIPRQVFHTEAFF. The CDR3 DNA is TGTGCCAGCAGTGCCATCCCTCGACAGGTATTTCACACTGAAGCTTTCTTT.

The chain links TRBV5-1 to TRBJ2-1; no clear D. V lost 5 bases and J 5 bases, leaving 8 bases between the germline ends. The CDR3 has 12 amino acids. The germline gives CDR1 SGHRS, CDR2 YFSETQ. CDR3 protein: CASRTNDNEQFF. The DNA for the CDR3 is TGCGCCAGCAGAACTAACGACAATGAGCAGTTCTTC.

The chain has TRBV15 and TRBJ2-5, with a tentative D call TRBD2 (5 bases). Trimming cost V 0 bases and J 2 bases, with 16 bases left between them. CDR1 and CDR2 from the germline V gene are LNHNV and YYDKDF (reference sequence). CDR3 length equals 17 residues. The CDR3 region has the DNA TGTGCCACCAGCAGAGATAGAGGGTTACTGGTGCAAGAGACCCAGTACTTC. Translating it yields CATSRDRGLLVQETQYF.

The gene calls are TRBV5-1 and TRBJ2-3; D not resolved. V lost 3 bases and J lost 8, with 10 bases in between. CDR1 is SGHRS, CDR2 YFSETQ, per germline. The CDR3 runs 12 residues. This CDR3 is CASSSRYGTQYF. The CDR3 DNA follows: TGCGCCAGCAGCTCTAGGTATGGTACGCAGTATTTT.

This chain connects TRBV19 to TRBJ2-5; D is possibly TRBD2 (6 bases). There are 20 residues in the CDR3. Trimming removed 5 bases at V and 5 bases at J, with 33 bases between. Germline V lookup: CDR1 LNHDA, CDR2 SQIVND (reference sequence). CDR3 bases: TGTGCCAGTAGTCTAGGACACGGGCCTGTGTACTATAGCGGAGGGGAGACCCAGTACTTC. It specifies CASSLGHGPVYYSGGETQYF.

The J gene is TRBJ1-1, the V gene TRBV29-1; D is perhaps TRBD1 (5 bases). The germline V gene encodes CDR1 SQVTM and CDR2 ANQGSEA. The CDR3 consists of 14 residues. Between the trimmed V and J ends, which lost 8 bases and 7 bases, there was a span of 23 bases. The CDR3 is CSSRQGEFKNEAFF. In nucleotides, the CDR3 is TGCAGCTCAAGGCAGGGCGAATTTAAGAATGAAGCTTTCTTT.

This clone was seen a handful of times. The rearrangement links TRBV6-5 to TRBJ1-4, with unresolved D. Between the trimmed V and J ends, which lost 5 bases and 8 bases, there was a span of 12 bases. The CDR3 is made up of 13 amino acids. The germline CDR1 and CDR2 sequences are MNHEY and SVGAGI. The CDR3 DNA is TGTGCCAGCAGTGCGGGGAGGAAGGAAAAACTGTTTTTT. The encoded protein is CASSAGRKEKLFF.

The chain employs TRBV7-2 and TRBJ2-5; D uncertain. V gave up 2 bases and J gave up 2 bases, with 9 bases separating them. Looked up from germline, CDR1 is SGHTA and CDR2 is FQGNSA. The CDR3 spans 14 residues. The CDR3 sequence is CASSLQRSQETQYF. Here the CDR3 DNA reads TGTGCCAGCAGCTTACAGCGTTCTCAAGAGACCCAGTACTTC.

The chain is built from TRBV28 and TRBJ1-4; 7 nucleotides line up with TRBD1. V shed 9 bases, J shed 8 bases, and the junction held 12 bases outside the gene matches. CDR1 is MDHEN and CDR2 is SYDVKM in the germline V gene. The CDR3 is 14 amino acids. The CDR3 DNA reads TGTGCCAGTCGCTTAAGCAGGGGGAAGGAAAAACTGTTTTTT. Protein product: CASRLSRGKEKLFF.

As to this clone: Distinct nucleotide sequences in the sample also encode this CDR3. The V call is TRBV9, the J call TRBJ1-2; the D gene is possibly TRBD1 (6 bases). The CDR3 spans 13 residues. The V and J ends lost 2 bases and 2 bases respectively, with 7 bases between them. Germline CDR1 and CDR2: SGDLS and YYNGEE. CDR3 bases: TGTGCCAGCAGCGTTCAGGGGAACTATGGCTACACCTTC. This codes for CASSVQGNYGYTF. Using reference TRBV9 and TRBJ1-2 for the parts outside the CDR3, the full variable domain is DSGVTQTPKHLITATGQRVTLRCSPRSGDLSVYWYQQSLDQGLQFLIQYYNGEERAKGNILERFSAQQFPDLHSELNLSSLELGDSALYFCASSVQGNYGYTFGSGTRLTVV.

The gene calls are TRBV19 and TRBJ2-3, with no clear D. Trimming pared 1 base from V and 6 bases from J, leaving 14 bases between. CDR3 length: 15 amino acids. The germline CDR1 and CDR2 sequences are LNHDA and SQIVND (reference sequence). CDR3 region: CASSIGPLKLDTQYF. The DNA for the CDR3 is TGTGCCAGTAGTATAGGCCCACTTAAGCTTGATACGCAGTATTTT.

The chain links TRBV29-1 to TRBJ2-3; D remains unclear. Germline CDR1 is SQVTM and CDR2 is ANQGSEA. There are 14 residues in the CDR3. V was pared by 4 bases and J by 1 base, with 12 bases between. The CDR3 protein is CSVARALRTDTQYF. The CDR3 DNA reads as TGCAGCGTTGCTCGCGCGCTCCGCACAGATACGCAGTATTTT.

The chain recombines TRBV6-5 with TRBJ2-5; TRBD1 might be the D (5 bases). The DNA end is more similar to TRBJ2-7, so the J call may be wrong. The CDR3 length is 13 residues. Germline V lookup: CDR1 MNHEY, CDR2 SVGAGI. The CDR3 region is CASSYDSFYEQYF. The CDR3 nucleotides read TGTGCCAGCAGTTATGACAGCTTCTACGAGCAGTACTTC.

The CDR3 spells CASSGIGQGDNEQFF. For the CDR3, the DNA is TGTGCCAGCAGCGGAATTGGACAGGGCGACAATGAGCAGTTCTTC. This chain uses TRBV5-6 with TRBJ2-1, with 8 bases lining up with TRBD1. From germline, CDR1 is SGHDT and CDR2 YYEEEE. This CDR3 is built from 15 residues. V dropped 4 bases and J dropped 5; count of bases not matched to a gene: 8.

In nucleotides, the CDR3 is TGTGCCAGCAGCAAGAGTATCAATGAGCAGTTCTTC. It translates to CASSKSINEQFF. The chain uses TRBV7-8 and TRBJ2-1; D gene unclear. The germline V gene encodes CDR1 SGHVS and CDR2 FQNEAQ. The CDR3 has 12 amino acids. V was clipped by 5 bases and J by 6 bases, with 8 bases between them.

V gene TRBV6-1 combines with J gene TRBJ2-5; maybe TRBD1 (6 bases). The J call is in doubt because the DNA end fits TRBJ2-7 better. The CDR3 contains 15 residues. Germline V gives CDR1 MNHNS, CDR2 SASEGT. In nucleotides, the CDR3 is TGTGCCAGCAGTCCAGGGGCCTCCGGAGGTTACGAGCAGTACTTC. This encodes CASSPGASGGYEQYF.

The chain employs TRBV13 and TRBJ2-7, with 10 nucleotides matching TRBD2. The CDR3 loop spans 15 amino acids. The germline V gene encodes CDR1 PRHDT and CDR2 FYEKMQ (reference sequence). With V trimmed by 6 bases and J by 4 bases, 9 bases remained unmatched. CDR3 protein: CASSLRSSGSYEQYF. CDR3 nucleotides: TGTGCCAGCAGTCTAAGGTCTAGCGGGAGTTACGAGCAGTACTTC.

The J gene is TRBJ2-3, the V gene TRBV6-1; D is ambiguous. Germline V gene sequence: CDR1 MNHNS, CDR2 SASEGT. The CDR3 is made up of 15 amino acids. Deletions cut 8 bases from V and 4 bases from J, with 19 bases between. CDR3 protein: CASRGDWSPADTQYF. In DNA form, the CDR3 reads TGTGCCAGCCGCGGCGATTGGAGCCCCGCAGATACGCAGTATTTT.

This chain joins TRBV5-4 and TRBJ2-5; the D gene is possibly TRBD2 (5 bases). Germline CDR1 and CDR2: SGHNT and YYREEE (reference sequence). The CDR3 covers 13 residues. Trimming removed 3 bases from V and 1 base from J, with 7 bases in between. CDR3 sequence reads: CASSSGFQETQYF. The CDR3 DNA reads as TGTGCCAGCAGCTCGGGGTTCCAAGAGACCCAGTACTTC. The full variable domain, completed using reference TRBV5-4 and TRBJ2-5, is ETGVTQSPTHLIKTRGQQVTLRCSSQSGHNTVSWYQQALGQGPQFIFQYYREEENGRGNFPPRFSGLQFPNYSSELNVNALELDDSALYLCASSSGFQETQYFGPGTRLLVL.